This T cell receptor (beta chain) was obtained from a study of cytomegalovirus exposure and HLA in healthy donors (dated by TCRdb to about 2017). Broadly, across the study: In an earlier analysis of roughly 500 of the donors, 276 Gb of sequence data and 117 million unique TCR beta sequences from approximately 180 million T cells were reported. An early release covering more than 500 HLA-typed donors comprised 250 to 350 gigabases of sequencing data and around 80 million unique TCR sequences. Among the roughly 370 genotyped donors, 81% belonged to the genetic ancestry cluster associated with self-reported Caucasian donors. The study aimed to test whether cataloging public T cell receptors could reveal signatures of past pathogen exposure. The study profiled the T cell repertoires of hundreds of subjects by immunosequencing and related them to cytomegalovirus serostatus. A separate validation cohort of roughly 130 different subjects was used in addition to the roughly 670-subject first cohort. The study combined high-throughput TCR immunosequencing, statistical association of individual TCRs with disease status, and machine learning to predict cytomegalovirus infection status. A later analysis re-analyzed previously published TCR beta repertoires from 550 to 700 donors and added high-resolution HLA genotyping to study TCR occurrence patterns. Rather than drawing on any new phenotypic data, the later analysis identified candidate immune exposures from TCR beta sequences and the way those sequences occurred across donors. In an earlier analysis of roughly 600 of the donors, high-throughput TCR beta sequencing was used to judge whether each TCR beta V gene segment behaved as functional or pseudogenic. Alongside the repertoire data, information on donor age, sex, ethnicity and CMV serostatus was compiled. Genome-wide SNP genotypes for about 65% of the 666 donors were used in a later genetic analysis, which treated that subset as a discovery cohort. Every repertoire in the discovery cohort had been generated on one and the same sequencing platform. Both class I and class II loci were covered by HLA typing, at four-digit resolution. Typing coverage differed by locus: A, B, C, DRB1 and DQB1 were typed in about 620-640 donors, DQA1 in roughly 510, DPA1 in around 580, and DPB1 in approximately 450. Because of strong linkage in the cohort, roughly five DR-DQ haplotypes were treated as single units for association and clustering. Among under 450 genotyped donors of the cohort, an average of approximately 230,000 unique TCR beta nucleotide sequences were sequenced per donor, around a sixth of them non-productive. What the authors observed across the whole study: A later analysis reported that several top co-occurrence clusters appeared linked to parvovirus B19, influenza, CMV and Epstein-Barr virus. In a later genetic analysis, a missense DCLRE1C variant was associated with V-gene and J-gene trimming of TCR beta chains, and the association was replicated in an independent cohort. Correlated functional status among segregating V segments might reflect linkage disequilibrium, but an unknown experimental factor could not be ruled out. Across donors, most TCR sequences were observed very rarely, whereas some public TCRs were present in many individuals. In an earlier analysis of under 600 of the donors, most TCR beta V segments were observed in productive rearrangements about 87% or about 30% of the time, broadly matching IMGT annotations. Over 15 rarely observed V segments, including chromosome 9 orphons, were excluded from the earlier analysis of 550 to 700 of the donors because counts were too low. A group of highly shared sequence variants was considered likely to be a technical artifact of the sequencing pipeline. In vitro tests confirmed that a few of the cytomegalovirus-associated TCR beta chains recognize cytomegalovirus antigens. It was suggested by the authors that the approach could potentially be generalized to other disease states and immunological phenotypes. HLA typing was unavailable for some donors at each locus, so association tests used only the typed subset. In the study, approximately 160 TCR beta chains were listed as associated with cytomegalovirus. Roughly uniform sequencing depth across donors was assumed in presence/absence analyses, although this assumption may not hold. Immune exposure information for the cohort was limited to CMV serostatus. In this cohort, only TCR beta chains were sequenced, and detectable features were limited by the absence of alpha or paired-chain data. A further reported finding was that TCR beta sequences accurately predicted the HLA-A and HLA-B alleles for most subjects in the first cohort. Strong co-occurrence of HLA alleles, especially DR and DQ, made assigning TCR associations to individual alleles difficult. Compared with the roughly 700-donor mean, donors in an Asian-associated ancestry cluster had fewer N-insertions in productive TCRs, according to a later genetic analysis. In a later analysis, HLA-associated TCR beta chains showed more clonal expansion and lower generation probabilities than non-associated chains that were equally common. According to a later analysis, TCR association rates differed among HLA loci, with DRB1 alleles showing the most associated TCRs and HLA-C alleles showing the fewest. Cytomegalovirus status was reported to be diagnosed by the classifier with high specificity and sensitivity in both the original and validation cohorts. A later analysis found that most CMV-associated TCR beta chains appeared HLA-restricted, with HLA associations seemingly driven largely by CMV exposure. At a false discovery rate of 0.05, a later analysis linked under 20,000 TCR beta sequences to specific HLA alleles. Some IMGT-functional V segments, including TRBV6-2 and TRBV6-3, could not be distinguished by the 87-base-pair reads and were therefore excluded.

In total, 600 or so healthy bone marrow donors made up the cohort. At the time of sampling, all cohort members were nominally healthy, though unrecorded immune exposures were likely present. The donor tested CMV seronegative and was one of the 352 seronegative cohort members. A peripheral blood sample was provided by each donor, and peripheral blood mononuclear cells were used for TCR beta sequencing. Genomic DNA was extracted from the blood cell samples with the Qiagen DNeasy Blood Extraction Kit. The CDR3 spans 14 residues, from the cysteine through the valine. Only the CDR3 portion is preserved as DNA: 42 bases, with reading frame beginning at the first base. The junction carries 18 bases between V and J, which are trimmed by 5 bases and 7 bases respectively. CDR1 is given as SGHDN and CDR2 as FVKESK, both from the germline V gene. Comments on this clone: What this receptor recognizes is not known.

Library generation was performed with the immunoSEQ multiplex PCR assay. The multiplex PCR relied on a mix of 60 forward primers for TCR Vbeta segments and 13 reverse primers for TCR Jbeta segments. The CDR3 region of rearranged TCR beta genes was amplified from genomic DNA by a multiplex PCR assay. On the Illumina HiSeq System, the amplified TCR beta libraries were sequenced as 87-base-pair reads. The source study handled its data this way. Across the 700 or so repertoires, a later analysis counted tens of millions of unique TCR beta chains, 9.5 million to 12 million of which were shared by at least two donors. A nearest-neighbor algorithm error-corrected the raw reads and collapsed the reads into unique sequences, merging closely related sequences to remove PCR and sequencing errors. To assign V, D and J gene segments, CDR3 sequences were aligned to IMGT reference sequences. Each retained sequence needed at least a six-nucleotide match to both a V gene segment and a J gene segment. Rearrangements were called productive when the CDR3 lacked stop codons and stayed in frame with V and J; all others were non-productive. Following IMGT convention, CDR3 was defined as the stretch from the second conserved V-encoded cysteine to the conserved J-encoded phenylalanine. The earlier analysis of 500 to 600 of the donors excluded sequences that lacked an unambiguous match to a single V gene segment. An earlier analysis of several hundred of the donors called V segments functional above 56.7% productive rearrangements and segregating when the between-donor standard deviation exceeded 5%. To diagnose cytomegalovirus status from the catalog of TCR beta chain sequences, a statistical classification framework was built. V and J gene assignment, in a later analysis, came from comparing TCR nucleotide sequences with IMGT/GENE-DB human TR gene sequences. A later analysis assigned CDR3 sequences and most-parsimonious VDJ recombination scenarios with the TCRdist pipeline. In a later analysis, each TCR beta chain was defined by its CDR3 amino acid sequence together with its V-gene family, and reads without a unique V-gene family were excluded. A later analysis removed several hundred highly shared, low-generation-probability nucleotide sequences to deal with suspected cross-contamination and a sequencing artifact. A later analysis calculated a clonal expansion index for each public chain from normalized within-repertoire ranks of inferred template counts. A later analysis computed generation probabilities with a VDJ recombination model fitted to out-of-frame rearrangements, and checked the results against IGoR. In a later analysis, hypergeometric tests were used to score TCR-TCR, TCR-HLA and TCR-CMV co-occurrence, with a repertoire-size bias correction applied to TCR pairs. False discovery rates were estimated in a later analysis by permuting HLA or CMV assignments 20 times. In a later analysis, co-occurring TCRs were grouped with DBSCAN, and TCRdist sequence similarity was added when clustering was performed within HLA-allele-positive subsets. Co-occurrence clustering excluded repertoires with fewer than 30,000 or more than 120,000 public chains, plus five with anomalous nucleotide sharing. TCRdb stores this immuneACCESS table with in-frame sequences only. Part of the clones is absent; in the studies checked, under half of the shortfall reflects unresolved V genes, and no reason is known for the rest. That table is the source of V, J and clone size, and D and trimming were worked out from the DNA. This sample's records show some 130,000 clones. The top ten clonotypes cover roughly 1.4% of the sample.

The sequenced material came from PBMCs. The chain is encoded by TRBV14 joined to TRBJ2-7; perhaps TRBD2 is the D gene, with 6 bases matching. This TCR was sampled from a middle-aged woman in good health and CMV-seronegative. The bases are TGTGCCAGCAGCTCGTCGACATCCGCGGGGGAGCAGTACGTC. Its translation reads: CASSSSTSAGEQYV.